This T cell receptor (beta chain) was sequenced in a study of beta chain features in type 1 diabetes. CDR1 and CDR2 (germline): SEHNR, FQNEAQ (reference sequence). This CDR3 region has 15 residues. V shed 5 bases and J 0 bases; nucleotides not matched to a gene: 6. TCRB transcripts that were expressed got sequenced, as all of the isolated RNA had been reverse transcribed. Measured with immunoSEQ multiplex PCR; TCRdb has only the in-frame clones, and not every one. The table has roughly 350,000 clones, roughly 11% seen once. Every donor had blood drawn once into heparin, 100 to 150 mL on average. V is TRBV7-9 and J is TRBJ1-2; TRBD1 aligns across 7 bases. This TCR was recovered from a woman aged 25 to 45 in good health. Sequenced input: naive CD4+ T cells from blood. CDR3 nucleotide sequence: TGTGCCAGCAGCCCGAGGACAGGAGCTAACTATGGCTACACCTTC. It encodes CASSPRTGANYGYTF.